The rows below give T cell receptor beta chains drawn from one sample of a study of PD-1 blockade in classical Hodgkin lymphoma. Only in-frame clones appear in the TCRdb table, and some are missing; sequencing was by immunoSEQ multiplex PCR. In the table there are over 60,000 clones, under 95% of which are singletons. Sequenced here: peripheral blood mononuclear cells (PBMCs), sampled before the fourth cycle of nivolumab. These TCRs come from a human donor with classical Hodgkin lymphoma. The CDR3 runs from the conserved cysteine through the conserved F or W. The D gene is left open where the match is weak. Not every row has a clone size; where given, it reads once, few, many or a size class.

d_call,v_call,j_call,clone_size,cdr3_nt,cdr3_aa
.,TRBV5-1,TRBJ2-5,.,TGCGCCAGCAGCTTGGGGGCGCTAGTGCAAGAGACCCAGTACTTC,CASSLGALVQETQYF
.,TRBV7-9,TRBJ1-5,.,TGTGCCAGCAGCTTCGAGGGGCTCAGCAATCAGCCCCAGCATTTT,CASSFEGLSNQPQHF
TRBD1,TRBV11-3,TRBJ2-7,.,TGTGCCAGCAGCCCCAGGGGGAGCTACGAGCAGTACTTC,CASSPRGSYEQYF
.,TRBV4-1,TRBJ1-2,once,TGCGCCAGCAGCCAAGAAGGAGGAAGCTCCACTTATGGCTACACCTTC,CASSQEGGSSTYGYTF
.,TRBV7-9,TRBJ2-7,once,TGTGCCAGCAGCTTAATCGGAGACGAGCAGTACTTC,CASSLIGDEQYF
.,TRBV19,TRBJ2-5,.,TGTGCCAGTAGACTAAACCGTCAAGAGACCCAGTACTTC,CASRLNRQETQYF
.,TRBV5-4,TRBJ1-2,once,TGTGCCAGCAGGCACCTCGGGGGCTATGGCTACACCTTC,CASRHLGGYGYTF
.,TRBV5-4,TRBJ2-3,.,TGTGCCAGCAGCTTAGGGGGCACAGATACGCAGTATTTT,CASSLGGTDTQYF
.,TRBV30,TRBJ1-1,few,TGTGCCTGGAGTGGGCAGGGTGAAGCTTTCTTT,CAWSGQGEAFF
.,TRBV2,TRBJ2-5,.,TGTGCCAGACGGGACTACCAAGAGACCCAGTACTTC,CARRDYQETQYF
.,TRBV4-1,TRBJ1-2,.,TGCGCCAGCAGCCAAGGGTTAGCCTCATTCTACACCTTC,CASSQGLASFYTF
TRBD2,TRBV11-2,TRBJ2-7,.,TGTGCCAGCAGCTTATCAGCGGGGACCGGAGAGCAGTACTTC,CASSLSAGTGEQYF
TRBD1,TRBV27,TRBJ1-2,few,TGTGCCAGCAGTTTAGTGTACAGGGGGGGGGACTATGGCTACACCTTC,CASSLVYRGGDYGYTF
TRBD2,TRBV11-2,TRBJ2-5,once,TGTGCCAGCAGCCCGAGACTAGCGGGGGGGCCTTGGGAGACCCAGTACTTC,CASSPRLAGGPWETQYF
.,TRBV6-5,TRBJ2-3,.,TGTGCCAGCACCCCCTATAACACAGATACGCAGTATTTT,CASTPYNTDTQYF
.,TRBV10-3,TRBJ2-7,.,TGTGCCATCAGGGGAGTAGCGCCGAACTCCTACGAGCAGTACTTC,CAIRGVAPNSYEQYF
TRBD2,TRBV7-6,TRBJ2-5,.,TGTGCCAGCTGGCGGGGGGGGCAAGAGACCCAGTACTTC,CASWRGGQETQYF
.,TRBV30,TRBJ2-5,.,TGTGCCTGGAGTAGGGGGATTGAGACCCAGTACTTC,CAWSRGIETQYF
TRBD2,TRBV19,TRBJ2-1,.,TGTGCCAGTAGTTTCCTAGCGGGGGGTGAGAATGAGCAGTTCTTC,CASSFLAGGENEQFF
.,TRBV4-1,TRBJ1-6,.,TGCGCCAGCAGCCCGACTGGGATCGGTTCACCCCTCCACTTT,CASSPTGIGSPLHF
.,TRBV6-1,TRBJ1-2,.,TGTGCCAGCAGTGAAGCTGAAAGGGTGTATGGCTACACCTTC,CASSEAERVYGYTF
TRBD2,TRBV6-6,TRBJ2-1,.,TGTGCCAGCAGTTTTATAGCGGGGGGGCCCTACAATGAGCAGTTCTTC,CASSFIAGGPYNEQFF
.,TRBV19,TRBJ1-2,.,TGTGCCAGTAGTGACCCGAGGGGGAACTATGGCTACACCTTC,CASSDPRGNYGYTF
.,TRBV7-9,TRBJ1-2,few,TGTGCCAGCAGCTACACACTAGGACAGATGGGCTACACCTTC,CASSYTLGQMGYTF
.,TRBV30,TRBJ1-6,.,TGTGCCTGCCGACGACCAAGACCGCCGGGTCGCGATTCACCCCTCCACTTT,CACRRPRPPGRDSPLHF
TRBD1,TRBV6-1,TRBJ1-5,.,TGTGCCAGCAGACAAGACAGGGGGGATGGTCAGCCCCAGCATTTT,CASRQDRGDGQPQHF
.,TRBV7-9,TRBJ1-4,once,TGTGCCAGCAGTTCCCAAGCCGGGAGGGAAAAACTGTTTTTT,CASSSQAGREKLFF
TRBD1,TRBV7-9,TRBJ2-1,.,TGTGCCAGCAGCTTAGAGACCGGGACAGGCTACAATGAGCAGTTCTTC,CASSLETGTGYNEQFF
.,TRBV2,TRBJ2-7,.,TGTGCCAGCCCCGGTCCCTACGAGCAGTACTTC,CASPGPYEQYF
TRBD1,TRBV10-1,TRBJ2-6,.,TGCGCCAGTGGGACAGGACTATTTGGGGCCAACGTCCTGACTTTC,CASGTGLFGANVLTF
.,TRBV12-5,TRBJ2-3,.,TGTGCTAGTGGTTTGGTCATAACAGATACGCAGTATTTT,CASGLVITDTQYF
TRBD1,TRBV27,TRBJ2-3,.,TGTGCCAGCAGTTTGACTCAGGACAGGCGGATCCGACGGGAAGATACGCAGTATTTT,CASSLTQDRRIRREDTQYF
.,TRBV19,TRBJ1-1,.,TGTGCCAGTAGTATTGTGGGGAGCACTGAAGCTTTCTTT,CASSIVGSTEAFF
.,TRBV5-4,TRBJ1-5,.,TGTGCCAGCAGCTTGGATTCAGATCAGCCCCAGCATTTT,CASSLDSDQPQHF
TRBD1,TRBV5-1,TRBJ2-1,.,TGCGCCAGCAGCCCAGGGACAGGTCGGAATGAGCAGTTCTTC,CASSPGTGRNEQFF
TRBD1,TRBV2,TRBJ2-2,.,TGTGCCTGCTTGGGGGACAGTCACACCGGGGAGCTGTTTTTT,CACLGDSHTGELFF
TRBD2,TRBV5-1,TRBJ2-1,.,TGCGCCAGCAGCTTCAATCCGGGACATCTAGAAGCGGGGGTCTTGAATGAGCAGTTCTTC,CASSFNPGHLEAGVLNEQFF
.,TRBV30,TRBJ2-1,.,TGTGCCTGGGCCCAGGGAGGTGAGCAGTTCTTC,CAWAQGGEQFF
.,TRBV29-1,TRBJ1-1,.,TGCAGCGTCCGTGACACGAACACTGAAGCTTTCTTT,CSVRDTNTEAFF
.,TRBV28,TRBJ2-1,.,TGTGCCAGCAGGACAGGTTACAATGAGCAGTTCTTC,CASRTGYNEQFF
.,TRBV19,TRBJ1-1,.,TGTGCCAGTGAAGGGGAAAAATCTGGGAACACTGAAGCTTTCTTT,CASEGEKSGNTEAFF
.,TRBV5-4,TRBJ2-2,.,TGTGCCACCTACCGCTCGGAGAGTTTAACCACCGGGGAGCTGTTTTTT,CATYRSESLTTGELFF
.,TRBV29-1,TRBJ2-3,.,TGCAGCGTTGTGGTTTCCACCATTGGCCCAGATACGCAGTATTTT,CSVVVSTIGPDTQYF
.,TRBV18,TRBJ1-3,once,TGTGCCAGCTCACCACCAGGGCACCCTCCTGGAAACACCATATATTTT,CASSPPGHPPGNTIYF
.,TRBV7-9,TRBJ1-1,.,TGTGCCAGCAGCTTACTTAGGAGGGGCACTGAAGCTTTCTTT,CASSLLRRGTEAFF
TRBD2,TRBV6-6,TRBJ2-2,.,TGTGCCAGCAGTCACGCGGGAGGAGGGACCGGGGAGCTGTTTTTT,CASSHAGGGTGELFF
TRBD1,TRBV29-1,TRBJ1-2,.,TGCAGCGTTGGGGGGACAGGGCCGTTTAGTGGCTACACCTTC,CSVGGTGPFSGYTF
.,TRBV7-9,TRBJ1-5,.,TGTGCCAGCAGCTTAGCGAACGGGGGAAGTCAGCCCCAGCATTTT,CASSLANGGSQPQHF
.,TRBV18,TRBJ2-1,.,TGTGCCAGCACAAAAGTAGGTGACAATGAGCAGTTCTTC,CASTKVGDNEQFF
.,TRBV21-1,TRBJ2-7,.,TGTGCCAGCAGCACATTCATCGGGGTATGCCGCAAGCAGTACTTC,CASSTFIGVCRKQYF
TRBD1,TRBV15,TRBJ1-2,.,TGTGCCACCAGCAGAGATGTGACAGGGGCGGATGGCTACACCTTC,CATSRDVTGADGYTF
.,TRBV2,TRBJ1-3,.,TGTGCCAGCGAGGGGCCCCTACTACTCGCCTCTGGAAACACCATATATTTT,CASEGPLLLASGNTIYF
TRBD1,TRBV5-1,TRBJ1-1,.,TGCGCCAGCAGCACGCGACAGGGGACGGTAGGGCCTGAAGCTTTCTTT,CASSTRQGTVGPEAFF
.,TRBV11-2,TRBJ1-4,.,TGTGCCAGCAGCTTAGTCCCGACAGACAAAGAAAAACTGTTTTTT,CASSLVPTDKEKLFF